This T cell receptor (beta chain) originates from a study of T cells in Graves' hyperthyroidism and ophthalmopathy (dated by TCRdb to the late 2010s). Background on the whole study: Peripheral blood was sampled at the time of initial diagnosis, prior to any treatment. Following sampling, methimazole starting at 30 mg daily was given to hyperthyroidism patients, and high-dose intravenous methylprednisolone was given to ophthalmopathy patients. The 100 discovery patients were randomly divided into training and test sets at a 7:3 ratio. A discovery cohort of about a hundred patients, roughly 45 with Graves' ophthalmopathy and more than 55 with stable Graves' hyperthyroidism, was used to find distinguishing TCR V-J signatures. The study also compared thyroid tissue and blood T-cell repertoires from five or six Graves' hyperthyroidism patients. Whether ophthalmopathy could be predicted prospectively was tested in an independent validation cohort made up of 18 to 20 hyperthyroidism patients plus 17 patients who later progressed to ophthalmopathy. According to the paper, TCR Vbeta CDR3 sequencing was carried out on around 140 peripheral blood samples, which came from about 45 ophthalmopathy, around 74 hyperthyroidism and approximately 17 progressor patients.

Points on this clonotype: It has no known antigen specificity. Base qualities are missing; no much larger clone stands one base away.

What the study reported, not specific to this receptor: In validation, the model predicted progression to ophthalmopathy a median of approximately 6.6 months before onset, with roughly 70% sensitivity and more than 72% specificity. No statistical method was used to set the sample size in advance, and investigators knew the group allocation. A model built on a 13 V-J signature distinguished ophthalmopathy from stable hyperthyroidism, reaching 87.88% sensitivity and about 81% specificity in cross-validation and 80%/75% in testing. Most expanded thyroid clonotypes (frequency above 0.001) were also detected in blood, suggesting blood repertoires may reflect thyroid immune responses.

TCR beta CDR3 regions were amplified from RNA transcripts. The TCR CDR3 was subjected to a first round of RT-PCR using the HTBI primer set and the Qiagen OneStep RT-PCR kit. Libraries were constructed in a second round of multiplex PCR, after which size selection and purification were carried out. Paired-end sequencing of the libraries was performed with 100 bp reads on an Illumina HiSeq2000. For the original study's pipeline: Raw data were processed with SOAPnuke, discarding reads with adapters, uncalled bases, mean Phred below 15, or no exact constant-primer or identifier match. High-quality paired reads were merged with COPE v1.2.5, and unique nucleotide sequences were defined as clonotypes. MiTCR v1.1 was used to align the clonotypes against IMGT TRBV, TRBD and TRBJ reference segments. The analysis included only V-J combinations with a frequency above 0.0001, which together covered about 99% of the repertoires. A TCS score was defined as the ratio of F50 (clonal expansion) to E x V (chaos), with BLOSUM62-based TCRdist applied between CDR3 peptides within each V-J. Welch's t-statistics and random forest reduced fewer than 550 V-J features to 13, which were used in a naive Bayes classifier (R e1071). TCRdb took the public reads, trimmed them with fastp at Q25, ran MiXCR for clone calling and kept in-frame beta chains. Every entry covers one CDR3 protein and lists the most common genes and DNA from its rows. The V and J calls shown here were made by TCRdb, not taken from the authors' results. The sample includes more than 500,000 distinct CDR3 sequences, with about 16% observed a single time. Of the sample, 25% to 30% is held by the ten largest clones.

Moderately to severely active disease, a Clinical Activity Score of at least 3, a NOSPECS grade of at least 4, and a duration under 3 months were present in ophthalmopathy patients. Exclusion was applied to patients with uncontrolled infections, other autoimmune diseases, pregnancy or lactation. Diagnoses were established on the basis of clinical symptoms, serum thyroxine and TRAb, thyroid ultrasound, and orbital computed tomography. Ficoll-Paque density gradient centrifugation was used to isolate PBMCs from 10 ml of fresh peripheral blood. Total RNA was extracted using Trizol reagent, and RNA quality was assessed on an Agilent 2100 Bioanalyzer. The CDR3 sequence holds 16 residues, the cysteine and phenylalanine included. Kept here is only the CDR3 DNA, which spans 48 bases and is read in frame from base 1. Reading the germline V gene gives CDR1 MDHEN and CDR2 SYDVKM. Germline trimming amounts to 1 base on V and 0 bases on J, with 1 as the count of junction bases outside the gene matches.

Rearrangement joined TRBV28 to TRBJ2-3; 10 junctional bases match TRBD2. This receptor was taken from a woman in her twenties or thirties with Graves' ophthalmopathy. The sequenced sample consisted of blood. The nucleotides read TGTGCCAGCAGTTTATCTAGCGGGGGTAGCACAGATACGCAGTATTTT. It is translated as CASSLSSGGSTDTQYF.